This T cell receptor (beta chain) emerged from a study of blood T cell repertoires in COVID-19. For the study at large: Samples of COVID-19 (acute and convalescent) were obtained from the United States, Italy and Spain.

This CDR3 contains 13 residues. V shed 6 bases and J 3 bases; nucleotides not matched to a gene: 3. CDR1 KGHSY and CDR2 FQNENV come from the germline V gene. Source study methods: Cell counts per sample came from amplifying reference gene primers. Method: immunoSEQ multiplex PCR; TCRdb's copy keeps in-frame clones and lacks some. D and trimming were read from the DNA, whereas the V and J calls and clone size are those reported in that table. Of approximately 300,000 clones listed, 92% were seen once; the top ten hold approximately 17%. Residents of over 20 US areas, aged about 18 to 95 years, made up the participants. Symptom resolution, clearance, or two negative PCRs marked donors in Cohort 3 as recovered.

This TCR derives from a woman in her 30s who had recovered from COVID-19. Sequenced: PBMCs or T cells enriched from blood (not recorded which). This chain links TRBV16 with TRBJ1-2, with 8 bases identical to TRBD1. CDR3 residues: CASRETGDYGYTF. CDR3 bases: TGTGCCAGCAGAGAGACAGGGGACTATGGCTACACCTTC.